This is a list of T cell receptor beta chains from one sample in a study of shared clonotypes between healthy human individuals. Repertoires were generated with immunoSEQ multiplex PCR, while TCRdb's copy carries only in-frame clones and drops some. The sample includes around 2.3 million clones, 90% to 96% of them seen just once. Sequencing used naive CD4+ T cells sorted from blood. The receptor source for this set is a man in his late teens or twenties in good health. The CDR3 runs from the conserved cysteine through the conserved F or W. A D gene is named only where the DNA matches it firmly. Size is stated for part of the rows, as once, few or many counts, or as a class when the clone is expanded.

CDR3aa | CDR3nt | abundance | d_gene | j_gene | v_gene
CASTWWGQEKLFF | TGTGCCAGCACCTGGTGGGGTCAAGAAAAACTGTTTTTT | - | - | TRBJ1-4 | TRBV7-8
CASSQELPSSTDTQYF | TGTGCCAGCAGCCAAGAGCTCCCTTCTAGCACAGATACGCAGTATTTT | - | - | TRBJ2-3 | TRBV14
CASSLESPPYEQYF | TGTGCCAGCAGCTTAGAGTCGCCTCCCTACGAGCAGTACTTC | - | - | TRBJ2-7 | TRBV7-6
CASRGGAGNSYEQYF | TGCGCCAGCAGGGGAGGGGCGGGGAACTCCTACGAGCAGTACTTC | - | TRBD2 | TRBJ2-7 | TRBV5-1
CASGSRGRPLYGYTF | TGTGCCAGCGGTTCCAGGGGAAGACCGCTCTATGGCTACACCTTC | - | - | TRBJ1-2 | TRBV28
CASSLEGWQPQHF | TGCGCCAGCAGCTTGGAAGGCTGGCAGCCCCAGCATTTT | - | - | TRBJ1-5 | TRBV5-1
CASSELGGGNKNEQFF | TGTGCCAGCAGTGAATTGGGAGGGGGGAATAAAAATGAGCAGTTCTTC | - | - | TRBJ2-1 | TRBV25-1
CASSLDRATGELFF | TGTGCCAGCAGCTTGGACAGGGCCACCGGGGAGCTGTTTTTT | - | - | TRBJ2-2 | TRBV5-4
CASSPTGTSSYNSPLHF | TGCGCCAGCAGCCCGACCGGGACTAGCTCCTATAATTCACCCCTCCACTTT | - | - | TRBJ1-6 | TRBV5-1
CASSSTVLNNEQFF | TGTGCCAGCAGCTCCACCGTATTGAACAATGAGCAGTTCTTC | - | - | TRBJ2-1 | TRBV11-3
CASSLVGRRPSNQPQHF | TGTGCCAGCAGCTTAGTCGGGCGGAGACCAAGCAATCAGCCCCAGCATTTT | - | - | TRBJ1-5 | TRBV7-9
CASSLAVLGLAGEQYF | TGTGCCAGCAGCTTAGCAGTCCTGGGACTAGCGGGCGAGCAGTACTTC | - | TRBD2 | TRBJ2-7 | TRBV7-8
CASRPQGAIYEQYF | TGTGCCAGCAGGCCACAGGGGGCGATATACGAGCAGTACTTC | - | TRBD1 | TRBJ2-7 | TRBV6-5
CASRGNQLVYEQYF | TGTGCCAGCAGAGGGAATCAATTGGTCTACGAGCAGTACTTC | - | - | TRBJ2-7 | TRBV6-1
CASSTREQTSGSNEQFF | TGTGCCAGTAGTACCCGGGAACAGACTAGCGGGAGCAATGAGCAGTTCTTC | - | TRBD2 | TRBJ2-1 | TRBV19
CASSVGDYSNQPQHF | TGTGCCAGCAGCGTGGGAGATTATAGCAATCAGCCCCAGCATTTT | - | - | TRBJ1-5 | TRBV7-2
CASSLLGGTGGSSSSYEQYF | TGTGCCAGCAGCTTATTAGGCGGGACAGGGGGATCCTCGAGCTCCTACGAGCAGTACTTC | - | TRBD1 | TRBJ2-7 | TRBV7-8
CASSEQQGARGYTF | TGTGCCAGCAGCGAACAACAGGGTGCTAGGGGCTACACCTTC | - | - | TRBJ1-2 | TRBV6-1
CATLRTSNTEAFF | TGTGCCACGCTACGAACCTCTAACACTGAAGCTTTCTTT | - | - | TRBJ1-1 | TRBV6-1
CASSSVGMNTGELFF | TGTGCCAGCTCTTCTGTCGGGATGAACACCGGGGAGCTGTTTTTT | - | - | TRBJ2-2 | TRBV6-5
CASSLAGPETQYF | TGTGCCAGCAGCTTGGCGGGGCCGGAGACCCAGTACTTC | - | - | TRBJ2-5 | TRBV5-6
CASREERTGLTGELFF | TGTGCCAGCAGAGAAGAGCGGACAGGGCTCACCGGGGAGCTGTTTTTT | - | TRBD1 | TRBJ2-2 | TRBV6-1
CASSQDTRGRSNEKLFF | TGCGCCAGCAGCCAAGATACGAGGGGGCGGTCTAATGAAAAACTGTTTTTT | - | TRBD1 | TRBJ1-4 | TRBV4-1
CASPGDTEAFF | TGTGCTAGTCCGGGGGACACTGAAGCTTTCTTT | - | - | TRBJ1-1 | TRBV12-5
CASSLAGGPIGELFF | TGTGCCAGCAGCCTAGCGGGAGGGCCTATCGGGGAGCTGTTTTTT | - | TRBD2 | TRBJ2-2 | TRBV5-6
CASSLNRHRGYNYEQYF | TGTGCCAGCAGCCTAAACCGTCATCGAGGCTACAACTACGAGCAGTACTTC | - | - | TRBJ2-7 | TRBV13
CATSGGRVMETQYF | TGTGCCACCAGCGGGGGACGAGTTATGGAGACCCAGTACTTC | - | TRBD2 | TRBJ2-5 | TRBV7-2
CASSEPGKVAYEQYF | TGCGCCAGCAGTGAGCCGGGGAAGGTGGCCTACGAGCAGTACTTC | - | - | TRBJ2-7 | TRBV10-2
CASSQDPYTSMTGANVLTF | TGCGCCAGCAGCCAGGACCCGTATACTTCCATGACTGGGGCCAACGTCCTGACTTTC | - | - | TRBJ2-6 | TRBV4-1
CASREQGQGKGYTF | TGTGCCAGCAGGGAACAGGGACAGGGGAAGGGCTACACCTTC | - | TRBD1 | TRBJ1-2 | TRBV28
CASSSELGGNTGELFF | TGTGCCAGCAGTTCTGAACTAGGGGGTAACACCGGGGAGCTGTTTTTT | once | - | TRBJ2-2 | TRBV6-6
CASASEGATLARGRPQHF | TGTGCCAGTGCCTCAGAGGGAGCAACCTTAGCGAGGGGGCGGCCCCAGCATTTT | - | TRBD1 | TRBJ1-5 | TRBV19
CASSLASQGTLTKEQYF | TGTGCCAGCAGCTTAGCTTCTCAAGGGACGCTAACTAAAGAGCAGTACTTC | - | - | TRBJ2-7 | TRBV11-2
CASSEQGFGGYTF | TGTGCCAGCAGCGAACAGGGCTTCGGGGGCTACACCTTC | - | - | TRBJ1-2 | TRBV7-8
CAISDYYGYTF | TGTGCCATCAGTGATTACTATGGCTACACCTTC | - | - | TRBJ1-2 | TRBV10-3
CASSLSGSAYEQYF | TGCGCCAGCAGCTTATCGGGGTCCGCCTACGAGCAGTACTTC | - | - | TRBJ2-7 | TRBV5-1
CASSRGQMYEQYF | TGTGCCAGCAGCCGGGGACAGATGTACGAGCAGTACTTC | - | TRBD1 | TRBJ2-7 | TRBV6-5
CASSLNPGLAGRETQYF | TGTGCCAGCAGCTTAAACCCCGGTCTAGCGGGAAGGGAGACCCAGTACTTC | once | TRBD2 | TRBJ2-5 | TRBV7-2
CASSQTSGSMQFF | TGTGCCAGCAGCCAAACTAGCGGGAGTATGCAGTTCTTC | once | TRBD2 | TRBJ2-1 | TRBV14
CASSQGQNYGYTF | TGTGCCAGCAGCCAGGGACAGAACTATGGCTACACCTTC | - | TRBD1 | TRBJ1-2 | TRBV11-2
CASSSPLNTEAFF | TGTGCCAGCAGTTCACCCCTGAACACTGAAGCTTTCTTT | - | - | TRBJ1-1 | TRBV28
CASSLVSGPSSPLHF | TGTGCCAGCAGCTTAGTTTCCGGGCCCAGTTCACCCCTCCACTTT | once | - | TRBJ1-6 | TRBV7-9
CASSFAGHIGELFF | TGTGCCAGCAGTTTTGCGGGACACATTGGGGAACTGTTTTTT | - | - | TRBJ1-4 | TRBV7-2
CASGLVQEGEQFF | TGTGCTAGTGGTTTGGTACAAGAAGGTGAGCAGTTCTTC | - | - | TRBJ2-1 | TRBV12-5
CASSQVPGARNQPQHF | TGCGCCAGCAGCCAAGTCCCGGGGGCGCGAAATCAGCCCCAGCATTTT | - | - | TRBJ1-5 | TRBV4-1
CASSGETGNYGYTF | TGCGCCAGCAGCGGTGAGACAGGGAACTATGGCTACACCTTC | - | TRBD1 | TRBJ1-2 | TRBV5-1
CASSLGTYGYTF | TGTGCCAGCAGCTTGGGGACTTATGGCTACACCTTC | - | - | TRBJ1-2 | TRBV5-5
CAWRLAKGNEQYF | TGTGCCTGGAGGTTGGCGAAGGGGAACGAGCAGTACTTC | few | - | TRBJ2-7 | TRBV30
CAWSSFGDKPGNTIYF | TGTGCCTGGAGTTCCTTTGGGGACAAGCCTGGAAACACCATATATTTT | - | - | TRBJ1-3 | TRBV30
CAISGGTGPLYEQYF | TGTGCCATCAGTGGGGGCACAGGGCCACTCTACGAGCAGTACTTC | once | - | TRBJ2-7 | TRBV10-3
CASSRRTGRSHTDTQYF | TGTGCCAGCAGCCGACGAACGGGGCGTAGTCACACAGATACGCAGTATTTT | - | - | TRBJ2-3 | TRBV7-9
CASSLRDSWSSYEQYF | TGCGCCAGCAGCTTGCGGGATAGTTGGAGCTCCTACGAGCAGTACTTC | - | - | TRBJ2-7 | TRBV5-1
CASREQGQGGQPQHF | TGTGCCAGCAGAGAACAGGGACAGGGAGGCCAGCCCCAGCATTTT | - | TRBD1 | TRBJ1-5 | TRBV6-1
CASSESFGGTGELFF | TGCGCCAGCAGTGAGTCGTTCGGAGGCACCGGGGAGCTGTTTTTT | - | - | TRBJ2-2 | TRBV10-1
CAWSIKGQGNQPQHF | TGTGCCTGGAGTATTAAGGGACAGGGGAATCAGCCCCAGCATTTT | - | TRBD1 | TRBJ1-5 | TRBV30
CASSPGTGTYEQYF | TGTGCCAGCAGCCCCGGGACAGGAACCTACGAGCAGTACTTC | - | TRBD1 | TRBJ2-7 | TRBV9
CASSLVSGPNEKLFF | TGCGCCAGCAGCTTGGTCTCTGGTCCGAATGAAAAACTGTTTTTT | - | - | TRBJ1-4 | TRBV5-1